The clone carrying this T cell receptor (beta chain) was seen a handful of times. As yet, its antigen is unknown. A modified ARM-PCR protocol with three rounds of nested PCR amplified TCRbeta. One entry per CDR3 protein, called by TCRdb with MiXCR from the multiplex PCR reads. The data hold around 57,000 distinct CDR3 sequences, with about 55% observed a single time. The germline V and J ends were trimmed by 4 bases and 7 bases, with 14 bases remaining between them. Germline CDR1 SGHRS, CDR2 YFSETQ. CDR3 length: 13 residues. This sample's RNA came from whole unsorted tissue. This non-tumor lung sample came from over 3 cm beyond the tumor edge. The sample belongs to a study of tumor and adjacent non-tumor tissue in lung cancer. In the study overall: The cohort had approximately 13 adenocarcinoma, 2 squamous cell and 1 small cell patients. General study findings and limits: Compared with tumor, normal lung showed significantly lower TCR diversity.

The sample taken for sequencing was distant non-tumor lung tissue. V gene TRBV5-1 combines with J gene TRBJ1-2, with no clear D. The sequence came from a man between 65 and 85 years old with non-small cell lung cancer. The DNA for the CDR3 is TGCGCCAGCAGCATTGGGCGGGGTTCTGGCTACACCTTC. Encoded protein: CASSIGRGSGYTF.